This T cell receptor beta chain was obtained from a study of blood T cell repertoires in COVID-19. Study-wide context: COVID-19 samples collected from the United States, Italy and Spain covered acute and convalescent phases.

Assay: immunoSEQ multiplex PCR; the TCRdb copy retains only in-frame clones and omits some. In the table there are just over 300,000 clones, 70% to 90% of which are singletons. Germline V CDR1 and CDR2: LGHDT, YNNKEL (reference sequence). Trimming removed 3 bases from V and 2 bases from J; junction bases left unmatched: 2. This CDR3 region has 15 residues. Participants reported their clinical history, and cohort assignment relied on those reports. Donors of Cohort 3 who recovered were those that had two negative PCRs, clearance, or symptom resolution. This clonotype was obtained from a woman in her thirties or forties who had recovered from COVID-19. Sequences were obtained from PBMCs or T cells enriched from blood (not recorded which). V and J are TRBV3-1 (or the pseudogene TRBV3-2) and TRBJ2-2, with 8 bases aligning to TRBD2. The CDR3 loop reads CASSQIAGNTGELFF. In DNA form, the CDR3 reads TGTGCCAGCAGCCAGATAGCGGGAAACACCGGGGAGCTGTTTTTT.